What follows are 20 T cell receptor beta chains derived from one specimen sequenced in a study of T cells in Graves' hyperthyroidism and ophthalmopathy. The TCR beta CDR3 regions underwent amplification using RNA transcripts as the source. The TCR CDR3 first-round RT-PCR relied on the HTBI primer set. TCRdb re-called the multiplex PCR reads with MiXCR, one entry per CDR3 protein. The sample has fewer than 350,000 distinct CDR3 sequences, roughly 18% seen once; the top ten hold 49%. The material sequenced was blood. The receptors stem from a woman between 45 and 60 years old with Graves' hyperthyroidism.

This clonotype was counted at least ten times. The genes are TRBV7-8 and TRBJ1-1; 9 bases are shared with TRBD1. Trimming cost V 1 base and J 1 base; bases outside gene matches: 1. Germline values: CDR1 SGHVS, CDR2 FQNEAQ. The CDR3 loop spans 15 amino acids. CDR3 bases: TGTGCCAGCAGCTTAGTGGGACAGGGGAACACTGAAGCTTTCTTT. Translation: CASSLVGQGNTEAFF. Combining the CDR3 with reference TRBV7-8 and TRBJ1-1 gives the whole variable domain GAGVSQSPRYKVAKRGQDVALRCDPISGHVSLFWYQQALGQGPEFLTYFQNEAQLDKSGLPSDRFFAERPEGSVSTLKIQRTQQEDSAVYLCASSLVGQGNTEAFFGQGTRLTVV.

This clonotype was counted ten times or more. The rearrangement joins TRBV2 to TRBJ1-5; D is uncertain. Deletions cut 4 bases from V and 5 bases from J, with 12 bases between. Germline V gene data show CDR1 as SNHLY and CDR2 as FYNNEI. The CDR3 consists of 14 residues. The CDR3 nucleotides read TGTGCCAGCAGTGGGCCTTTACCCCATCAGCCCCAGCATTTT. Its protein is CASSGPLPHQPQHF.

Concerning this clonotype: The junction differs from germline at one of its ends, possibly a read error. V gene TRBV7-7 combines with J gene TRBJ2-1; TRBD2 agrees at 7 bases. CDR3 length equals 16 residues. Germline assignment: CDR1 SSHAT and CDR2 FNYEAQ (reference sequence). The CDR3 here is CASSSGSGGSWNEQFF. The CDR3 DNA is TGTGCTAGCAGCTCCGGGTCGGGCGGGAGTTGGAATGAGCAGTTCTTC.

The chain combines TRBV29-1 with TRBJ2-3, with TRBD1 matching over 7 bases. The J segment lost 4 bases and the V segment lost 3 bases, leaving 16 bases of the junction unmatched. Germline V CDR1 and CDR2: SQVTM, ANQGSEA. This CDR3 comprises 17 residues. The CDR3 spells CSVDAAVVDRVSDTQYF. The CDR3 DNA reads as TGCAGCGTTGACGCCGCCGTCGTAGACAGGGTTTCAGATACGCAGTATTTT.

This clonotype was observed at least ten times. The rearrangement uses TRBV10-1 and TRBJ2-7; perhaps TRBD2 as D (5 bases). Trimming took 0 bases from V and 6 from J, leaving 18 bases between them. This CDR3 comprises 16 residues. From germline, CDR1 is WNHNN and CDR2 SYGVQD (reference sequence). CDR3 DNA: TGCGCCAGCAGTGAGTCGCATTGGGTGAGGGATGGCGAGCAGTACTTC. Amino acids: CASSESHWVRDGEQYF.

This CDR3 reads CASSQVAGEQETQYF. The DNA of the CDR3 is TGTGCCAGCAGCCAAGTAGCGGGAGAGCAAGAGACCCAGTACTTC. The chain couples TRBV4-2 to TRBJ2-5; 9 nucleotides match TRBD2. V shed 1 base and J 2 bases; nucleotides not matched to a gene: 2. The CDR3 has 15 residues. Germline loops: CDR1 LGHNA, CDR2 YNFKEQ.

Note on this clonotype: A much larger clone lies a single base off, so this may be a read error. The CDR3: CASSEEPNQPQHF. CDR3 sequence (DNA): TGTGCCAGCAGTGAAGAGCCCAATCAGCCCCAGCATTTT. The chain recombines TRBV6-1 with TRBJ1-5; unclear D gene. Germline CDR1 MNHNS, CDR2 SASEGT. This CDR3 contains 13 residues. V was clipped by 1 base and J by 3 bases, with 4 bases between them.

This clonotype was counted between two and nine times. The chain is built from TRBV19 and TRBJ1-4; 9 positions match TRBD1. After removal of 4 bases from V and 7 bases from J, the junction contained 10 bases not matched to a gene. The CDR3 runs 16 residues. Germline V CDR1 and CDR2: LNHDA, SQIVND (reference sequence). The CDR3 DNA reads as TGTGCCAGTAGTAAGGGGACAGGGAGATTAAGTGAAAAACTGTTTTTT. Its translation: CASSKGTGRLSEKLFF.

This clonotype was counted ten times or more. The chain recombines TRBV3-1 with TRBJ2-7, with 9 bases that match TRBD2. The germline gives CDR1 LGHDT, CDR2 YNNKEL (reference sequence). The V and J ends lost 0 bases and 9 bases, in that order; junction bases with no gene match: 6. CDR3 length equals 14 residues. The CDR3 here is CASSQDLAGRMQYF. The CDR3 DNA reads as TGTGCCAGCAGCCAAGATCTAGCGGGAAGGATGCAGTACTTC.

The chain joins TRBV9 to TRBJ1-1; possible D gene TRBD1, 6 bases. The ends were cut back, 6 bases at V and 1 base at J, with 16 bases in the middle. Germline CDR1 and CDR2: SGDLS and YYNGEE. The CDR3 contains 15 residues. The CDR3 is CASKPSGAGNTEAFF. CDR3 bases: TGTGCCAGCAAACCCTCAGGGGCTGGGAACACTGAAGCTTTCTTT.

This clonotype has at least ten counts. The chain couples TRBV20-1 to TRBJ2-1; TRBD2 aligns across 8 bases. The length of the CDR3 is 14 residues. CDR1 is DFQATT and CDR2 is SNEGSKA in the germline V gene (reference sequence). J was trimmed by 8 bases and V by 3 bases; bases with no gene match: 9. This chain's CDR3 is CSASYGAGDDEQFF. The CDR3 DNA is TGCAGTGCTAGTTATGGAGCGGGAGACGATGAGCAGTTCTTC.

About this clonotype itself: A much larger clone lies one base from this, so it may be a read error. The chain has TRBV12-3 or TRBV12-4 and TRBJ1-1; D remains ambiguous. This CDR3 has 16 residues. Trimming shortened V by 3 bases and J by 4 bases, and 18 bases separated the two germline ends. The CDR3: CASSFVEGLARTEAFF. The CDR3 region has the DNA TGTGCCAGCAGTTTCGTAGAGGGCCTGGCTCGCACTGAAGCTTTCTTT.

The chain links TRBV24-1 to TRBJ1-2; D possibly corresponds to TRBD1 (6 bases). CDR1 and CDR2 (germline): KGHDR, SFDVKD. Trimming pared 0 bases from V and 3 bases from J, leaving 13 bases between. The CDR3 consists of 16 residues. The CDR3 region is CATSDLPGQGDYGYTF. CDR3 coding DNA: TGTGCCACCAGTGATTTGCCGGGACAAGGAGACTATGGCTACACCTTC.

This clonotype was observed many times. The rearrangement links TRBV2 to TRBJ2-1, with TRBD2 matching over 16 bases. V gave up 8 bases and J gave up 7 bases; unmatched junction bases: 11. The CDR3 has 17 residues. In germline, CDR1 is SNHLY, CDR2 FYNNEI. As DNA, the CDR3 is TGTGCCAGCGGGGGACTAGCGGGAGGGCCATTAATAAATGAGCAGTTCTTC. This sequence encodes CASGGLAGGPLINEQFF.

This clonotype was seen at least ten times. The chain employs TRBV30 and TRBJ1-2; D gene unclear. The germline gives CDR1 GTSNPN, CDR2 SVGIG (reference sequence). CDR3 size: 13 residues. V lost 0 bases, J lost 0 bases, and 5 bases lay in between. The CDR3 here is CAWSVAANYGYTF. The CDR3 region has the DNA TGTGCCTGGAGTGTAGCAGCTAACTATGGCTACACCTTC.

This clonotype has at least ten counts. The junction shows a germline mismatch at one end, possibly a read error. This chain joins TRBV2 and TRBJ1-1; D possibly corresponds to TRBD1 (6 bases). CDR3 length: 12 amino acids. From germline, CDR1 is SNHLY and CDR2 FYNNEI. CDR3: CASSEGGTEAFF. The CDR3, as DNA: TGTGCCAGCAGCGAAGGGGGCACTGAAGCTTTCTTT.

This clonotype was observed many times. V gene TRBV10-3 combines with J gene TRBJ1-1; a possible D gene is TRBD1 (5 bases). The CDR3 covers 13 residues. Germline V gene sequence: CDR1 ENHRY, CDR2 SYGVKD. V was cut by 2 bases and J by 4 bases, with 8 bases left in between. CDR3 residues: CAISEPGATEAFF. The CDR3 DNA reads as TGTGCCATCAGTGAGCCCGGGGCCACTGAAGCTTTCTTT.

CDR3 region: CASSLVVGAREGNQPQHF. CDR3 coding DNA: TGCGCCAGCAGCTTGGTCGTCGGCGCCAGGGAAGGGAATCAGCCCCAGCATTTT. The V gene is TRBV5-1, the J gene TRBJ1-5, with D possibly matching TRBD1 (5 bases). Trimming took 0 bases from V and 4 from J, leaving 20 bases between them. The CDR3 runs to 18 residues. Germline V gives CDR1 SGHRS, CDR2 YFSETQ.

The chain employs TRBV9 and TRBJ2-3; maybe TRBD2 (6 bases). CDR3 size: 13 residues. Germline V gives CDR1 SGDLS, CDR2 YYNGEE. Trimming removed 2 bases at V and 5 bases at J, with 9 bases between. The CDR3 nucleotides read TGTGCCAGCAGCGTGCTAGCGAGAGATACGCAGTATTTT. Protein sequence: CASSVLARDTQYF. Using reference TRBV9 and TRBJ2-3 for the parts outside the CDR3, the full variable domain is DSGVTQTPKHLITATGQRVTLRCSPRSGDLSVYWYQQSLDQGLQFLIQYYNGEERAKGNILERFSAQQFPDLHSELNLSSLELGDSALYFCASSVLARDTQYFGPGTRLTVL.

In its sample, this clonotype was seen many times. V and J are TRBV3-1 and TRBJ1-5; D gene uncertain. Germline-derived CDR1 and CDR2 are LGHDT and YNNKEL (reference sequence). V was shortened by 3 bases and J by 0 bases, with 24 bases between the two germline ends. This CDR3 is built from 20 residues. The chain's CDR3 is CASSQTLDTSNTNSNQPQHF. As DNA, the CDR3 is TGTGCCAGCAGCCAGACCCTTGACACATCGAATACAAATAGCAATCAGCCCCAGCATTTT. Using reference TRBV3-1 and TRBJ1-5 for the parts outside the CDR3, the full variable domain is DTAVSQTPKYLVTQMGNDKSIKCEQNLGHDTMYWYKQDSKKFLKIMFSYNNKELIINETVPNRFSPKSPDKAHLNLHINSLELGDSAVYFCASSQTLDTSNTNSNQPQHFGDGTRLSIL.